A selection of T cell receptor beta chains follows, all from one sample in a study of blood T cell repertoires in COVID-19. This table comes from immunoSEQ multiplex PCR, and its TCRdb copy is limited to in-frame clones, with some not included. The table shows 490,000 or so clones, with less than 90% occurring only once. The sequencing sample was made of PBMCs or T cells enriched from blood (not recorded which). The source is an older woman who had recovered from COVID-19. Both conserved end residues are part of each CDR3. Clone size is stated in some rows and not others, as once, few, many or a class when expanded.

j_call clone_size cdr3_length v_call cdr3_aa
TRBJ2-2 . 15 TRBV3-1/TRBV3-2 CASSRGLPDTGELFF
TRBJ2-5 . 16 TRBV6-6 CASRHPYEGRIETQYF
TRBJ2-7 . 13 TRBV19 CASSPMTSSEQYF
TRBJ1-1 . 15 TRBV3-1/TRBV3-2 CASSQTPVSNTEAFF
TRBJ1-2 . 15 TRBV19 CASRRGTGTVSGYTF
TRBJ2-7 . 12 TRBV7-9 CASSLAANEQYF
TRBJ1-6 . 12 TRBV12-3/TRBV12-4 CASSGRGSPLHF
TRBJ2-3 . 16 TRBV28 CASSSVASGGTDTQYF
TRBJ1-6 . 16 TRBV4-2 CASSPPQGRTNSPLHF
TRBJ1-2 . 15 TRBV7-2 CASSLVFSTDYGYTF
TRBJ1-1 . 12 TRBV12-3/TRBV12-4 CASSLSVTEAFF
TRBJ2-1 . 14 TRBV5-1 CASSLGSLAVEQFF
TRBJ1-3 . 13 TRBV11-2 CASSVGLQNTIYF
TRBJ2-3 . 14 TRBV4-1 CASSQGEGRDTQYF
TRBJ2-4 . 16 TRBV6-1 CASSAGRTGEKNIQYF
TRBJ2-1 once 15 TRBV5-1 CASSARTSGGNEQFF
TRBJ2-7 . 14 TRBV2 CASDAGTASYEQYF
TRBJ1-1 . 13 TRBV2 CASTGGPVAEAFF
TRBJ1-1 few 17 TRBV18 CASSLSSKGMGNTEAFF
TRBJ2-3 once 15 TRBV18 CASSPGGGATDTQYF
TRBJ2-2 . 14 TRBV11-3 CASRQTGFGGELFF
TRBJ1-6 once 18 TRBV5-1 CASSFKGQGASYNSPLHF
TRBJ1-5 . 12 TRBV6-5 CASTGMGQPQHF
TRBJ2-7 . 14 TRBV10-1 CASSAGQRTYEQYF
TRBJ2-5 . 14 TRBV9 CASSAWDSQETQYF
TRBJ1-1 . 14 TRBV11-2 CASSFTGVNTEAFF
TRBJ2-3 . 15 TRBV2 CASSPYRGSTDTQYF
TRBJ1-1 once 14 TRBV7-6 CASSLGRGNTEAFF
TRBJ1-6 . 15 TRBV3-1/TRBV3-2 CASRRTGTANSPLHF
TRBJ2-2 . 14 TRBV5-1 CASSLTPNTGELFF
TRBJ1-1 . 10 TRBV29-1 CSVGTAEAFF
TRBJ2-2 . 14 TRBV7-2 CASTFGGNTGELFF
TRBJ2-3 . 15 TRBV19 CASSVIAGGTDTQYF
TRBJ2-3 . 16 TRBV7-6 CASSLGLGSMRDTQYF
TRBJ1-2 . 14 TRBV18 CASSHGGTGYGYTF
TRBJ1-1 . 15 TRBV11-2 CASSLQGKLNTEAFF
TRBJ2-1 . 15 TRBV18 CASSPTLAGENEQFF
TRBJ2-1 . 16 TRBV3-1/TRBV3-2 CASSQERGIRHNEQFF
TRBJ1-2 once 11 TRBV6-5 CASSHSYGYTF
TRBJ1-3 . 14 TRBV5-1 CASSLGPGGNTIYF
TRBJ2-5 . 11 TRBV20-1 CSGRGLETQYF
TRBJ2-1 once 19 TRBV4-2 CASSGRTSGAPGSYNEQFF
TRBJ1-1 . 12 TRBV29-1 CSAETGAAEAFF
TRBJ1-2 . 13 TRBV5-6 CASSPTVNYGYTF
TRBJ1-5 few 14 TRBV5-1 CASSLGTENQPQHF
TRBJ1-5 once 15 TRBV2 CASRAGSYSNQPQHF
TRBJ1-1 . 13 TRBV6-5 CASTALRGTEAFF
TRBJ1-1 . 13 TRBV11-2 CASSLDTGFEAFF